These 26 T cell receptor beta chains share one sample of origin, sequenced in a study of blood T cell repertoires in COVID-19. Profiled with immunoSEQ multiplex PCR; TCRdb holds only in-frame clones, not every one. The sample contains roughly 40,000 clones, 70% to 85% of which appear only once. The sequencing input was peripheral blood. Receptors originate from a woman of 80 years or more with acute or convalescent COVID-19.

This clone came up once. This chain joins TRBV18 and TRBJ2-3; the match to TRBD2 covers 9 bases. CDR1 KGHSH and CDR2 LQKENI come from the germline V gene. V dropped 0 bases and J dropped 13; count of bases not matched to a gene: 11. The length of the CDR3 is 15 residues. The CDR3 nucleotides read TGTGCCAGCTCACCACCCAGTAATAGCGGGAGTGCCAAGTATTTT. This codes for CASSPPSNSGSAKYF.

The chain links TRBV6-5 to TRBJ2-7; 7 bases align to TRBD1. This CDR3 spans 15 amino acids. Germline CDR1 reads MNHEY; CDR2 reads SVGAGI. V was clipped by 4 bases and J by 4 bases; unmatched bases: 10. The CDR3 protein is CASSSAETGRYEQYF. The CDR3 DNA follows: TGTGCCAGCAGTTCCGCCGAGACAGGGCGTTACGAGCAGTACTTC.

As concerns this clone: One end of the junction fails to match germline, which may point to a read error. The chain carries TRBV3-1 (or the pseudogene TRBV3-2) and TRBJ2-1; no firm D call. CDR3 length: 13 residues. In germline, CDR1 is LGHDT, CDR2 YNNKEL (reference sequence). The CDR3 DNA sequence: TGTGCCAGCAGCCCCGACTCCGACAATGAGCAGTTCTTC. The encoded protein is CASSPDSDNEQFF.

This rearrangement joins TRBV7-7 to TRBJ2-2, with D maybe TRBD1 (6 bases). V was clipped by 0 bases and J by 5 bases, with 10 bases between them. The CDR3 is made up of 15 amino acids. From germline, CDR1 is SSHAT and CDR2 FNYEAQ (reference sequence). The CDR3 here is CASSLARGGTGELFF. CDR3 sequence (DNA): TGTGCCAGCAGCTTAGCCAGGGGTGGGACCGGGGAGCTGTTTTTT.

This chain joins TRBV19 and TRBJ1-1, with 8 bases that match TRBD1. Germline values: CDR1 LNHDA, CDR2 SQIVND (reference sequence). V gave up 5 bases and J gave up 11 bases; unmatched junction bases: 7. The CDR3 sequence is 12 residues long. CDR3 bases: TGTGCCAGTAGTTTGCCAGGGGGCGCGGCTTTCTTT. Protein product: CASSLPGGAAFF.

The CDR3 here is CASSSLDRPNSPLHF. CDR3 nucleotides: TGTGCCAGCAGCTCTCTGGACAGACCTAATTCACCCCTCCACTTT. This rearrangement joins TRBV5-6 to TRBJ1-6, with a weak D call TRBD1 (6 bases). Germline V gene lookup returns CDR1 SGHDT and CDR2 YYEEEE. CDR3 length equals 15 residues. V lost 3 bases to trimming and J lost 6 bases, with 13 bases between them.

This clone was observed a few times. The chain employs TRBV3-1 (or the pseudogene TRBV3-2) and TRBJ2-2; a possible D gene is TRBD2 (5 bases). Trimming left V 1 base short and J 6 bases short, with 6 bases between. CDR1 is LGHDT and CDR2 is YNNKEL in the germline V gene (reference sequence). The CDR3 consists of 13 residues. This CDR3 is CASSQVSAGELFF. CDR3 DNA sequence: TGTGCCAGCAGCCAAGTTAGCGCCGGGGAGCTGTTTTTT.

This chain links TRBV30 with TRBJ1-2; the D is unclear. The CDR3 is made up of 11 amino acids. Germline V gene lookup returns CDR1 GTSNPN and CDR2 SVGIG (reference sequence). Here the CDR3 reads CAGGRLYGYTF. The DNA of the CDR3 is TGTGCGGGTGGCAGACTCTATGGCTACACCTTC.

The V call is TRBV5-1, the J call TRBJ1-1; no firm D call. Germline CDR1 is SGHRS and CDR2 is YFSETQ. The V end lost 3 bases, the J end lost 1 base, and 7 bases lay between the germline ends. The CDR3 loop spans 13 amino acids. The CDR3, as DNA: TGCGCCAGCAGCTCCTCAGGGAACACTGAAGCTTTCTTT. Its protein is CASSSSGNTEAFF.

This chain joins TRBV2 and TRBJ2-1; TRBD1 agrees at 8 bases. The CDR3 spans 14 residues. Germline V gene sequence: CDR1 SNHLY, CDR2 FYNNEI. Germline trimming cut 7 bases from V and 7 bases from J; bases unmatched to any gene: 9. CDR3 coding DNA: TGTGCCAGCACGCAGGGGGCGCCGGGAAATGAGCAGTTCTTC. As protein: CASTQGAPGNEQFF.

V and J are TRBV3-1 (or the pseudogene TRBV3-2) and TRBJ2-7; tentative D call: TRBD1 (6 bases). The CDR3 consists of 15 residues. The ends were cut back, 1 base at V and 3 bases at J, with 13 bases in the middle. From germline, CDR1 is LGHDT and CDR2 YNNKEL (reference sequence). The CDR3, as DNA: TGTGCCAGCAGCCAAGGACAGGTTTTAAGCTACGAGCAGTACTTC. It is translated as CASSQGQVLSYEQYF.

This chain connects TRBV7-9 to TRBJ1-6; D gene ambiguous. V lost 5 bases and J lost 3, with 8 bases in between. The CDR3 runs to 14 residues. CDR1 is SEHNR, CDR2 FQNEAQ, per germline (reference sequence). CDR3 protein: CASSPEGYNSPLHF. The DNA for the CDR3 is TGTGCCAGCAGCCCCGAGGGCTATAATTCACCCCTCCACTTT.

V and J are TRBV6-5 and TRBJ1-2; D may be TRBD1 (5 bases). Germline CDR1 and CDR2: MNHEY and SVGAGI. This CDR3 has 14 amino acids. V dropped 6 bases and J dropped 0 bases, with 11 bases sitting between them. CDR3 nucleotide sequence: TGTGCCAGCAGATCGACAGCTACTAACTATGGCTACACCTTC. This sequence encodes CASRSTATNYGYTF.

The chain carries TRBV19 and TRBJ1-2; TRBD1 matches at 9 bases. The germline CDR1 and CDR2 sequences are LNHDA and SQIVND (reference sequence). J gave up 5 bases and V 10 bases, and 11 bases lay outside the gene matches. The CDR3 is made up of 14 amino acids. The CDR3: CATAAGTGFYGYTF. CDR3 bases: TGTGCCACCGCTGCCGGGACAGGGTTTTATGGCTACACCTTC. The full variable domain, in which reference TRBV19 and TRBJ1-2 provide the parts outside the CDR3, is DGGITQSPKYLFRKEGQNVTLSCEQNLNHDAMYWYRQDPGQGLRLIYYSQIVNDFQKGDIAEGYSVSREKKESFPLTVTSAQKNPTAFYLCATAAGTGFYGYTFGSGTRLTVV.

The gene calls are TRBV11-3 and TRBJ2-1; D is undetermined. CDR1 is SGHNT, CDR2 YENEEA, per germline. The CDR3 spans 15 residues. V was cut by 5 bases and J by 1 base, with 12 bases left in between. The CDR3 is CASSLSGASYNEQFF. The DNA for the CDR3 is TGTGCCAGCAGCCTGAGTGGAGCATCCTACAATGAGCAGTTCTTC. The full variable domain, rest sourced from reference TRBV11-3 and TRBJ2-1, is EAGVVQSPRYKIIEKKQPVAFWCNPISGHNTLYWYLQNLGQGPELLIRYENEEAVDDSQLPKDRFSAERLKGVDSTLKIQPAELGDSAVYLCASSLSGASYNEQFFGPGTRLTVL.

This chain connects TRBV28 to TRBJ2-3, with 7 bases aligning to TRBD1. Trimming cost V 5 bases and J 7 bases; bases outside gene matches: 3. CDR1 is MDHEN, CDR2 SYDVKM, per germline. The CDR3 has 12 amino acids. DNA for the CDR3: TGTGCCAGCAGTGAAGGGGGCTATACGCAGTATTTT. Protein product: CASSEGGYTQYF.

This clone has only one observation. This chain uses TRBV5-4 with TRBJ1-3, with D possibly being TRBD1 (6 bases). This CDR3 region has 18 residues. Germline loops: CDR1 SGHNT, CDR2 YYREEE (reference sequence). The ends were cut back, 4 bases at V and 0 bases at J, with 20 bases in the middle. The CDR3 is CASSPGSRGSFSGNTIYF. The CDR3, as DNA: TGTGCCAGCAGCCCGGGATCCAGGGGTTCCTTCTCTGGAAACACCATATATTTT.

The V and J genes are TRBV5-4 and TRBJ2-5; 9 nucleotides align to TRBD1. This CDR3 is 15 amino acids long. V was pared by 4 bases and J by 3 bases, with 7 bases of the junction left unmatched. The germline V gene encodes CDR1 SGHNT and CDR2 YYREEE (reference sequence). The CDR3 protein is CASSVDRGVEETQYF. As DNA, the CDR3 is TGTGCCAGCAGCGTCGACAGGGGGGTTGAAGAGACCCAGTACTTC.

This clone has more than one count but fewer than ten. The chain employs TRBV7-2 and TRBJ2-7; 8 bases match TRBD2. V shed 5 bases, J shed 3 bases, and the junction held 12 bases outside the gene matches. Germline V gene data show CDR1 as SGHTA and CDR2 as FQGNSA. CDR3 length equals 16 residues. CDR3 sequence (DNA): TGTGCCAGCAGCCCCCACCCGTCCAGCGGGGGCTACGAGCAGTACTTC. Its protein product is CASSPHPSSGGYEQYF.

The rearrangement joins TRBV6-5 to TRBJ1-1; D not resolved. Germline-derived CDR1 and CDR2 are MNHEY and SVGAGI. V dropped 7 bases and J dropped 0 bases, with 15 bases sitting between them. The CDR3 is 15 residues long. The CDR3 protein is CASTSGSRLNTEAFF. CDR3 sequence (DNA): TGTGCCAGCACCTCAGGAAGTAGATTGAACACTGAAGCTTTCTTT.

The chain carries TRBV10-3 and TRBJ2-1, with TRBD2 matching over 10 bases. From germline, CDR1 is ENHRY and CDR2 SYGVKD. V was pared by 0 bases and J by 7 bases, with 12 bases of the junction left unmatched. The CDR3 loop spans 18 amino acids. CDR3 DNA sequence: TGTGCCATCAGTGAGTCCGGAGCGGGAGGGCGGCAGGCAAATGAGCAGTTCTTC. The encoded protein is CAISESGAGGRQANEQFF.

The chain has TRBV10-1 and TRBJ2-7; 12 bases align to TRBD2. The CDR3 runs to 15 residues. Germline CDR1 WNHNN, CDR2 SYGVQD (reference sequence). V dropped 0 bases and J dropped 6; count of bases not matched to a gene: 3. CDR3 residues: CASSESSSGRAEQYF. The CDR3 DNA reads TGCGCCAGCAGTGAGTCGTCTAGCGGGAGGGCCGAGCAGTACTTC.

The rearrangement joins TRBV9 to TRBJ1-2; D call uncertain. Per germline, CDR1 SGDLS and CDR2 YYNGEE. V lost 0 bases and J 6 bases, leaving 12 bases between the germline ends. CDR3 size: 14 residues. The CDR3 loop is CASSVDSVVNGYTF. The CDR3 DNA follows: TGTGCCAGCAGCGTAGACAGTGTGGTTAATGGCTACACCTTC.

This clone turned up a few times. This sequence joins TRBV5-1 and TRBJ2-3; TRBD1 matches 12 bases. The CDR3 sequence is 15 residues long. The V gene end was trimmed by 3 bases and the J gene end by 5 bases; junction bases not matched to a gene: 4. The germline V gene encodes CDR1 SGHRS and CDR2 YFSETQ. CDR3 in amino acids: CASSSGTGGRDTQYF. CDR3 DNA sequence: TGCGCCAGCAGCTCGGGGACAGGGGGCAGAGATACGCAGTATTTT.

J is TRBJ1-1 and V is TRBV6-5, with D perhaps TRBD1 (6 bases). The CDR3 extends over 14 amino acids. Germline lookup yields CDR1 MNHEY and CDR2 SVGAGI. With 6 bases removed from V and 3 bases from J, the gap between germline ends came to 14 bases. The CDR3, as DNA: TGTGCCAGCAGCCGACGACAGGAATACACTGAAGCTTTCTTT. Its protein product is CASSRRQEYTEAFF.

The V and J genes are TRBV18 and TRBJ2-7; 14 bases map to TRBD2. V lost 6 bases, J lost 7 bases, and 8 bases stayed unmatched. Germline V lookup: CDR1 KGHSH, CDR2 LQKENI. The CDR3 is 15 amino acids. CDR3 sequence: CASSPPGLAGVEQYF. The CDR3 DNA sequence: TGTGCCAGCTCTCCCCCGGGACTAGCGGGAGTAGAGCAGTACTTC.